Sequencing of this T cell receptor (beta chain) was carried out in a study of blood T cell repertoires in COVID-19. Background on the study: The study drew acute and convalescent COVID-19 samples from the United States, Italy and Spain.

In the source study's methods: Nucleated cell number was recorded as an estimate derived from reference gene primer amplification. This table comes from immunoSEQ multiplex PCR, and its TCRdb copy is limited to in-frame clones, with some not included. V, J and clone size are taken as reported in that table, and D and trimming were inferred from the DNA itself. The sample consists of 88,000 or so clones, about four fifths of them appearing once. Germline assignment: CDR1 SGHAT and CDR2 FQNNGV. The J segment lost 8 bases and the V segment lost 0 bases, leaving 3 bases of the junction unmatched. The CDR3 length is 14 residues.

Sequencing was performed on peripheral blood. This TCR was recovered from a human donor in a cohort sampled during active COVID-19. J is TRBJ1-2 and V is TRBV11-2; 10 bases match TRBD1. The CDR3, as DNA: TGTGCCAGCAGCTTAGAACGACAGGGGGCCGGCTACACCTTC. This gives the protein CASSLERQGAGYTF.